A single TCR beta chain is shown here with its context. Its antigen is unknown. Per-base quality was not reported, and no clone a single base away is much larger than it. The same CDR3 arises from other DNA sequences in this sample as well. Taken from the germline V gene, the CDR1 and CDR2 loops are ENHRY and SYGVKD. The CDR3 numbers 15 residues from cysteine through phenylalanine. Only the CDR3 DNA stays, 45 bases, in frame from base 1. The trim is 0 bases for V and 4 bases for J, with a gap of 9 bases between the germline ends. Donors were healthy HIV-negative adults with no recently reported acute infections or vaccinations. Every donor was a Caucasian adult living in Nashville, Tennessee, USA. CD4+ T cells were enriched through magnetic negative selection, after which naive cells were positively selected on CD45RA and the remaining negative fraction served as the memory subset. Blood was collected by leukapheresis, and PBMCs were isolated by Ficoll-Histopaque density gradient centrifugation and then cryopreserved in liquid nitrogen vapor phase. Analytical flow cytometry was used to check the purity and quantity of each magnetically sorted T cell population. Genomic DNA was isolated from every sorted fraction and measured by UV absorbance on a Nanodrop 2000c.

This sample is part of a study of shared clonotypes between healthy human individuals (dated by TCRdb to about 2020). Regarding the study in general: A few men and two women, aged 18 to 49 years, made up the cohort. Libraries were prepared and TCR repertoires were sequenced by different laboratories using diverse techniques, in order to increase sequencing depth and limit assay-specific biases. Per donor, three plates each were used for CD4 naive and CD4 memory, two for CD8 naive, and one for CD8 memory. To estimate repertoire size and how much clonotypes are shared between individuals, the study performed deep sequencing of blood TCR repertoires from roughly five healthy adults. Per donor, leukapheresis produced somewhere between about 0.94 and 9 billion PBMCs. General findings and caveats noted by the study authors: Because the study included a small number of donors, the genetic and exposure-history diversity represented was limited. Only blood was sampled, and tissue TCR repertoires likely differ from those in blood. Around 5.4% of naive CD4, around 4% of naive CD8, around 2.3% of memory CD4, and around 0.42% of memory CD8 clonotypes were shared across a few donors. Pairwise subsampling led to the expectation that sequencing depth would affect the degree of clonotype sharing among donors. Rarefaction of sorted-subset datasets indicated incomplete sequencing despite the large sequencing depth. Compared with non-shared clonotypes, clonotypes shared by all four sorted-subset donors had higher generation probabilities. Naive subsets generally had larger estimated clonotype richness than memory subsets.

Using the deep immunoSEQ assay, TCR CDR3 regions were amplified from genomic DNA by multiplex PCR. For each cell subset, the extracted genomic DNA was distributed evenly across all wells of several immunoSEQ 96-well plates, and each plate served as one replicate. For sorted subsets, about 220 ng of genomic DNA, equivalent to some 30,000 T cell genomes, went into each replicate PCR. Purified libraries were quantified with a Qubit 3.0 fluorometer, sized on a Bioanalyzer 2100, and re-quantified with the KAPA Library Quantification kit. Every immunoSEQ 96-well plate was sequenced on a dedicated single-read 150-cycle Illumina NextSeq 550 flow cell. The authors' analysis ran thus. Because the immunoSEQ output included only junctional sequences and no quality scores, the filtering could not be the same as the filtering used for full-length reads. To assign V/J genes and CDR3, sequences were annotated against IMGT germline references using PyIR, a Python wrapper for IgBLAST v1.9. Any read was removed if the V/J assignment was weak (E-value above 1e-6), the CDR3 was missing, or the read contained stop codons, out-of-frame junctions, or ambiguous translated residues. V3J clonotypes were defined by identical inferred V gene, J gene, and CDR3 amino acid sequence. Percentage overlap between repertoires was calculated by dividing the number of shared unique clonotypes by the size of the smaller repertoire. Repertoire richness was assessed with RTK rarefaction, the Chao1 estimator, and Recon v2.1 estimates of unobserved clonotypes. Generation probabilities for all TCRbeta clonotypes obtained by the gDNA method from a handful of donors were computed using OLGA. In its TCRdb copy, this immuneACCESS table keeps in-frame sequences only and misses some clones. Where compared with another copy, unresolved V genes explain less than half of these, and the others have no known cause. V and J calls and clone size are given by that table; D and trimming were obtained from the DNA. This sample lists a few million clones; approximately 96% were detected once. Over 0.1% of the sample belongs to the ten largest clones.

Recombination linked TRBV10-3 to TRBJ1-4; a weak D assignment points to TRBD1 (5 bases agree). Sequenced sample: naive CD4+ T cells sorted from blood. The sample's cell subset or site label, decoded: CD45RA+ positively selected. The sequence derives from a man aged 18 to 29 in good health. The nucleotides read TGTGCCATCAGTGAGTCTGGGGGACTTAATGAAAAACTGTTTTTT. Its protein reads: CAISESGGLNEKLFF.